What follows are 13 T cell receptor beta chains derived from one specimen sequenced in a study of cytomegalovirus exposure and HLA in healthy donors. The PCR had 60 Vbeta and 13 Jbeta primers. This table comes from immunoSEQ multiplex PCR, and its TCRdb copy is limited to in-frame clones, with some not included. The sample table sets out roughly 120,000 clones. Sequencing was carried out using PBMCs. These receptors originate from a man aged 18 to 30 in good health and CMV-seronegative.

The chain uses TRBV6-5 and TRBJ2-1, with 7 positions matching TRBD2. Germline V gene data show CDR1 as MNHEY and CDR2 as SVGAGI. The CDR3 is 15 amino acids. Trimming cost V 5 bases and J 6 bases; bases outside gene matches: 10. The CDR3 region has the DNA TGTGCCAGCAGTCCTAGCGGAGGGCGCGGCAATGAGCAGTTCTTC. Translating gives CASSPSGGRGNEQFF.

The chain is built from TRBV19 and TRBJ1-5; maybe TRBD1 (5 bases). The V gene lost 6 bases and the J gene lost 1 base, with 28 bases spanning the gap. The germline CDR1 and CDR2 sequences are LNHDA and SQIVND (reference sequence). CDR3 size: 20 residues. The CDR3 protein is CASSLSGAPDGGRSNQPQHF. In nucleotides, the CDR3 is TGTGCCAGTAGCCTCTCAGGTGCCCCGGACGGGGGACGGAGCAATCAGCCCCAGCATTTT.

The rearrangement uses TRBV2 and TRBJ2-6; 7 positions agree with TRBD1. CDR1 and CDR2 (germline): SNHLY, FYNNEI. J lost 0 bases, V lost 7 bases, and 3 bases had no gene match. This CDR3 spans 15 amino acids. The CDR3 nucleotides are TGTGCCAGCAAAGGACAGGACTCTGGGGCCAACGTCCTGACTTTC. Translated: CASKGQDSGANVLTF. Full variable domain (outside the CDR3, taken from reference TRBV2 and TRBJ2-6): EPEVTQTPSHQVTQMGQEVILRCVPISNHLYFYWYRQILGQKVEFLVSFYNNEISEKSEIFDDQFSVERPDGSNFTLKIRSTKLEDSAMYFCASKGQDSGANVLTFGAGSRLTVL.

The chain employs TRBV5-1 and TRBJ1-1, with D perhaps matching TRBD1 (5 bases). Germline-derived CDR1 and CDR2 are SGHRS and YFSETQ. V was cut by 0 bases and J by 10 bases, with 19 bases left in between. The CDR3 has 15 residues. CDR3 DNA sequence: TGCGCCAGCAGCTTGGATGGTATAGGGGAGGATTTAGCTTTCTTT. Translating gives CASSLDGIGEDLAFF. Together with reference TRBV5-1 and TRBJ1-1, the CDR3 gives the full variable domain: KAGVTQTPRYLIKTRGQQVTLSCSPISGHRSVSWYQQTPGQGLQFLFEYFSETQRNKGNFPGRFSGRQFSNSRSEMNVSTLELGDSALYLCASSLDGIGEDLAFFGQGTRLTVV.

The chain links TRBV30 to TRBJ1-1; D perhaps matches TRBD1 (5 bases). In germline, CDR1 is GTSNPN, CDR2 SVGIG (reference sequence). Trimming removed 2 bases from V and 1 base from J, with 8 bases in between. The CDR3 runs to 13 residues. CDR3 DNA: TGTGCCTGGAGTCGGCAGGGGAACACTGAAGCTTTCTTT. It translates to CAWSRQGNTEAFF.

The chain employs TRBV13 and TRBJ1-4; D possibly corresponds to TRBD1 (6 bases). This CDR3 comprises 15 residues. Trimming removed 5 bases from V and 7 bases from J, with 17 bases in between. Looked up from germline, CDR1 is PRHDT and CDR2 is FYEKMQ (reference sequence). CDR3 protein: CASSPQQGSSEKLFF. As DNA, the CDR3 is TGTGCCAGCAGCCCTCAACAGGGATCGTCTGAAAAACTGTTTTTT.

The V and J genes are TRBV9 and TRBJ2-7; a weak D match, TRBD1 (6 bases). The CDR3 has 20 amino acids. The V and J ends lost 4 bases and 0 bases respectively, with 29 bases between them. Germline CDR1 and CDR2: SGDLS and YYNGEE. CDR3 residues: CASSPQSGDRSLFTSYEQYF. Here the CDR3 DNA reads TGTGCCAGCAGCCCCCAGAGCGGCGACAGGTCGCTTTTTACCTCCTACGAGCAGTACTTC.

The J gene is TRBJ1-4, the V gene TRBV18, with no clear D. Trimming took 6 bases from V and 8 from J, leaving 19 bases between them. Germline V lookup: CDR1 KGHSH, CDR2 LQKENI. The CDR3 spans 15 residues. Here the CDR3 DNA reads TGTGCCAGCTCCCCTGGGAGGGTCAATAAGGAAAAACTGTTTTTT. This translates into CASSPGRVNKEKLFF.

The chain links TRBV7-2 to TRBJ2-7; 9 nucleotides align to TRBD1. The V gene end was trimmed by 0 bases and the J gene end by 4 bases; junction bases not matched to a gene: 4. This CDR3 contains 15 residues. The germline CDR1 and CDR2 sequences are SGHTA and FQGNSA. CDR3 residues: CASSLAGTGRYEQYF. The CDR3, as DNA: TGTGCCAGCAGCTTAGCAGGGACAGGGCGGTACGAGCAGTACTTC.

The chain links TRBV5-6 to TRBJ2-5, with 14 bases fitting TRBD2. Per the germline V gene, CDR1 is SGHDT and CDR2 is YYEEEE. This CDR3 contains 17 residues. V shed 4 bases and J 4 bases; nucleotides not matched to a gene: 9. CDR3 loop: CASSTLPGTSGRETQYF. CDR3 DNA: TGTGCCAGCAGCACGTTACCCGGGACTAGCGGGAGAGAGACCCAGTACTTC.

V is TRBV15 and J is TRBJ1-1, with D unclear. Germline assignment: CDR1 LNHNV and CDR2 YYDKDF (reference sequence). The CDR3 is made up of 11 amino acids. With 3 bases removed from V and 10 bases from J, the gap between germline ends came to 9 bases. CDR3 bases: TGTGCCACCAGCAGTCTGAGGGTAGCTTTCTTT. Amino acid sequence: CATSSLRVAFF.

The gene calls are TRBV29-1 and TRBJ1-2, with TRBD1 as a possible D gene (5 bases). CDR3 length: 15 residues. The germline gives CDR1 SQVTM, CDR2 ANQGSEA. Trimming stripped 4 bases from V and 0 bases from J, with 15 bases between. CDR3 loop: CSVVSRPGPNYGYTF. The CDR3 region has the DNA TGCAGCGTTGTTTCCCGGCCAGGGCCTAACTATGGCTACACCTTC.

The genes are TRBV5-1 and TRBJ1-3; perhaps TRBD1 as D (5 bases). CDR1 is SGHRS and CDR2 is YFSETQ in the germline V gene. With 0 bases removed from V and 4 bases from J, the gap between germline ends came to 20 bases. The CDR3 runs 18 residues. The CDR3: CASSLVGQGNFPGNTIYF. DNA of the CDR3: TGCGCCAGCAGCTTGGTTGGGCAGGGCAATTTTCCCGGAAACACCATATATTTT.